This T cell receptor (beta chain) emerged from a study of regulatory T cells in long-lasting Graves disease. Sequencing libraries for TCR beta were prepared with iRepertoire HTBI primers and Arm-PCR of CDR3 regions. TCRdb reprocessed the multiplex PCR reads via MiXCR and lists one record per CDR3 protein. The sample carries roughly 350,000 distinct CDR3 sequences, over 15% recorded once. This clonotype was seen repeatedly, ten times or more. As to time point: newly diagnosed GD, antithyroid drugs for less than 3 months. With RNA extracted from PBMCs as input, the TCR library was made. This sample was also put to use in a study of T cells in Graves' hyperthyroidism and ophthalmopathy. This second study notes: Ophthalmopathy got predicted by the model a median about six months before its onset.

The sample consisted of peripheral blood mononuclear cells (PBMCs), taken at new diagnosis, from a patient treated with antithyroid drugs. The receptor's source is a middle-aged man with Graves disease.

The CDR3 DNA sequence: TGTGCCTGGGGGAGAAGGTCCTACGAGCAGTACTTC. This sequence encodes CAWGRRSYEQYF. The chain employs TRBV30 and TRBJ2-7; D might be TRBD2 (5 bases). This CDR3 region has 12 residues. Trimming stripped 5 bases from V and 1 base from J, with 9 bases between. The germline gives CDR1 GTSNPN, CDR2 SVGIG (reference sequence).